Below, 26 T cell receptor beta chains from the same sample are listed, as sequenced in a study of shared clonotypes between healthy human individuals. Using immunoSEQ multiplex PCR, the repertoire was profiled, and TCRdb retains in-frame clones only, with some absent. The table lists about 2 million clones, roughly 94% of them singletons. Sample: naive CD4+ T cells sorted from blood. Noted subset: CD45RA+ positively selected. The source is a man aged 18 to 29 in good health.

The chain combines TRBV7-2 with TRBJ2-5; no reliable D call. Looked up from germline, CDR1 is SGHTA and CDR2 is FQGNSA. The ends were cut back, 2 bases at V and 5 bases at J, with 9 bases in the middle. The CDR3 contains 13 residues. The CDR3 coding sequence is TGTGCCAGCAGCTTAAAGGCTCGGGAGACCCAGTACTTC. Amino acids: CASSLKARETQYF.

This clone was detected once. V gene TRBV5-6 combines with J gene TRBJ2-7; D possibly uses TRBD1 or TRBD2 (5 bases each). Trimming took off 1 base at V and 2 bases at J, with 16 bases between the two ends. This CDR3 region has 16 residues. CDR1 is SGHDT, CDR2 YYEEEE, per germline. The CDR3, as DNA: TGTGCCAGCAGCTTGCTGACCGGGACGGGGACCTACGAGCAGTACTTC. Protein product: CASSLLTGTGTYEQYF.

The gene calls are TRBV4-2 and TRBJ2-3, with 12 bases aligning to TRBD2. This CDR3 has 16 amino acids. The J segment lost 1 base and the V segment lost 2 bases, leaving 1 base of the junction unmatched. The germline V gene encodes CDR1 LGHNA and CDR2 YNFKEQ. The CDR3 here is CASSQRTSGGTDTQYF. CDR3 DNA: TGTGCCAGCAGCCAACGGACTAGCGGGGGCACAGATACGCAGTATTTT.

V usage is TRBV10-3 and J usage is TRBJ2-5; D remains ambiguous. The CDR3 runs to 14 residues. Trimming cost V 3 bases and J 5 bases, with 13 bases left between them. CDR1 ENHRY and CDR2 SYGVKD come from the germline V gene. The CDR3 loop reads CAISDLDRAETQYF. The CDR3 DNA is TGTGCCATCAGTGACCTGGACCGGGCGGAGACCCAGTACTTC.

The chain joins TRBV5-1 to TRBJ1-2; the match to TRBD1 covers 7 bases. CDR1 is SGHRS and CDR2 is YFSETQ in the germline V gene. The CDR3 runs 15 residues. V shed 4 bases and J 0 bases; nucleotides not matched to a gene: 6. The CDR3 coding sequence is TGCGCCAGCAGCGTAACAGGGGAGCCTAACTATGGCTACACCTTC. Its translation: CASSVTGEPNYGYTF. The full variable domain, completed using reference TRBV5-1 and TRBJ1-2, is KAGVTQTPRYLIKTRGQQVTLSCSPISGHRSVSWYQQTPGQGLQFLFEYFSETQRNKGNFPGRFSGRQFSNSRSEMNVSTLELGDSALYLCASSVTGEPNYGYTFGSGTRLTVV.

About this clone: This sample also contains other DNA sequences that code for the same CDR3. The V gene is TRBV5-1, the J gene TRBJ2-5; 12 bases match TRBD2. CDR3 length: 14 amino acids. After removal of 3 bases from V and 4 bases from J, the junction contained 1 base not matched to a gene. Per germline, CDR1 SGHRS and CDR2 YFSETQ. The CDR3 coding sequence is TGCGCCAGCAGCTGGGGACTAGCGGGAGAGACCCAGTACTTC. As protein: CASSWGLAGETQYF.

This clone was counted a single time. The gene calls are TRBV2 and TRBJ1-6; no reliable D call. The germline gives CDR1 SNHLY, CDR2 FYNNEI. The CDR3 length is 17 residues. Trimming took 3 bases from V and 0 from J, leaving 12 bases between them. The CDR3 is CASSEGTPSSYNSPLHF. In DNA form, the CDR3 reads TGTGCCAGCAGTGAGGGCACACCGAGCTCCTATAATTCACCCCTCCACTTT.

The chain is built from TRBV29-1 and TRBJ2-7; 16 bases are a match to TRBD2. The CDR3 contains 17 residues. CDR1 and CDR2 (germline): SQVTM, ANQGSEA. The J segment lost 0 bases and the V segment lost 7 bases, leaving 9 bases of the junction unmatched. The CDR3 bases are TGCAGCGGGCCGGGACTAGCGGGAGGGCTATTCTCCTACGAGCAGTACTTC. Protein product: CSGPGLAGGLFSYEQYF.

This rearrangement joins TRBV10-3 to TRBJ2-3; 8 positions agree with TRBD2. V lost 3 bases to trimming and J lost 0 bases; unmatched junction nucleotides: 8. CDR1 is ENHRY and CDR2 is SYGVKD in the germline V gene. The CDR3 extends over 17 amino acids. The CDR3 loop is CAISEGGAGASTDTQYF. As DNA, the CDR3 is TGTGCCATCAGTGAAGGGGGAGCGGGAGCCAGCACAGATACGCAGTATTTT.

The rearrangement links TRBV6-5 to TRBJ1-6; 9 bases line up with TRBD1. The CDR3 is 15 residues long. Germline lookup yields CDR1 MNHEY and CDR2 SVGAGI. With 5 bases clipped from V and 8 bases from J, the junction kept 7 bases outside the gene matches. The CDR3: CASSPPGTGYSPLHF. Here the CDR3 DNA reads TGTGCCAGCAGTCCCCCCGGGACAGGGTATTCACCCCTCCACTTT.

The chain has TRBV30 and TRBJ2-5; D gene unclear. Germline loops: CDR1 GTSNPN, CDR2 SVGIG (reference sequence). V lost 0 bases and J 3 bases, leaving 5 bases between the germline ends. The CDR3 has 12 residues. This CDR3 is CAWSVMEETQYF. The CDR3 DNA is TGTGCCTGGAGTGTAATGGAAGAGACCCAGTACTTC. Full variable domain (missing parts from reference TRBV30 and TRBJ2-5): SQTIHQWPATLVQPVGSPLSLECTVEGTSNPNLYWYRQAAGRGLQLLFYSVGIGQISSEVPQNLSASRPQDRQFILSSKKLLLSDSGFYLCAWSVMEETQYFGPGTRLLVL.

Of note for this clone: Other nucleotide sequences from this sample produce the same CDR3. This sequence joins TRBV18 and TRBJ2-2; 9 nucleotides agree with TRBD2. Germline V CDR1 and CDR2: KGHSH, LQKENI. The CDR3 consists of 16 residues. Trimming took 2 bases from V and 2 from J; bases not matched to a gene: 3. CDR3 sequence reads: CASSPRLAGNTGELFF. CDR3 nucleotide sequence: TGTGCCAGCTCACCAAGGCTAGCGGGAAACACCGGGGAGCTGTTTTTT.

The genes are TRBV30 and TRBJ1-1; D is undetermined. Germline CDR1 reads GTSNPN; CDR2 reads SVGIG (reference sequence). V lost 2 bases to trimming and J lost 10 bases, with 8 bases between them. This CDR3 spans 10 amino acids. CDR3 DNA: TGTGCCTGGAGTCAAGAGGGAGCTTTCTTT. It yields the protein CAWSQEGAFF. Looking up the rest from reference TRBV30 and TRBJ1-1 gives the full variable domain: SQTIHQWPATLVQPVGSPLSLECTVEGTSNPNLYWYRQAAGRGLQLLFYSVGIGQISSEVPQNLSASRPQDRQFILSSKKLLLSDSGFYLCAWSQEGAFFGQGTRLTVV.

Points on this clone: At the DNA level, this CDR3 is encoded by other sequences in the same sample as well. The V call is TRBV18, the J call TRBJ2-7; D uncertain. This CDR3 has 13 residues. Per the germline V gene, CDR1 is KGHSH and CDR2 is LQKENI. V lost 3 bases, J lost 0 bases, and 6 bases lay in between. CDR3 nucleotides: TGTGCCAGCTCACCCCAAAGCTCCTACGAGCAGTACTTC. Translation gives CASSPQSSYEQYF. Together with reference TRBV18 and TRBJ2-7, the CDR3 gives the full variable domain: NAGVMQNPRHLVRRRGQEARLRCSPMKGHSHVYWYRQLPEEGLKFMVYLQKENIIDESGMPKERFSAEFPKEGPSILRIQQVVRGDSAAYFCASSPQSSYEQYFGPGTRLTVT.

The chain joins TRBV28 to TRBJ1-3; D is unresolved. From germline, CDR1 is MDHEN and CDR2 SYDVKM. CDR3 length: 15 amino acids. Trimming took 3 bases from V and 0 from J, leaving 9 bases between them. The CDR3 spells CASSFPASSGNTIYF. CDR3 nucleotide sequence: TGTGCCAGCAGTTTTCCCGCCAGCTCTGGAAACACCATATATTTT.

CDR3 in DNA: TGTGCCAGCAGTTTGACAGTTACTAATGAAAAACTGTTTTTT. Translating it yields CASSLTVTNEKLFF. V is TRBV27 and J is TRBJ1-4, with a weak D call TRBD1 (5 bases). The length of the CDR3 is 14 residues. The V and J ends lost 3 bases and 2 bases respectively, with 7 bases between them. Germline V gene lookup returns CDR1 MNHEY and CDR2 SMNVEV (reference sequence).

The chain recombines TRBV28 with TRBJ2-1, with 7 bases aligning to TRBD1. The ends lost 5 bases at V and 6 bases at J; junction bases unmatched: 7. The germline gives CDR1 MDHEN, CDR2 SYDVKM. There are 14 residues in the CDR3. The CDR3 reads CASSLGTVPNEQFF. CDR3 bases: TGTGCCAGCAGTCTCGGGACAGTACCCAATGAGCAGTTCTTC.

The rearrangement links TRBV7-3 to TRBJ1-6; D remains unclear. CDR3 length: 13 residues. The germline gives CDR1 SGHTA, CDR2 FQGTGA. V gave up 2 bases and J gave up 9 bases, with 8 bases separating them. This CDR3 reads CASSLDSGSPLHF. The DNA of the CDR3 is TGTGCCAGCAGCTTAGATTCGGGTTCACCCCTCCACTTT.

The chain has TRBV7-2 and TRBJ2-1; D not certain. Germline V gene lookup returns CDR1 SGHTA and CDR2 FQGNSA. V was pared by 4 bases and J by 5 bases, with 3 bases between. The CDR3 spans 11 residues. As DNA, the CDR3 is TGTGCCAGCAGCTATGACAATGAGCAGTTCTTC. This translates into CASSYDNEQFF.

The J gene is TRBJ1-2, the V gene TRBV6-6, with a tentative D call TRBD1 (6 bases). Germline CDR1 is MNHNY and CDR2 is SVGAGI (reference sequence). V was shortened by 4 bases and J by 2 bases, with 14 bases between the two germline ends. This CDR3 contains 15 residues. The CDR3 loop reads CASSFEQGWNYGYTF. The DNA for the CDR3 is TGTGCCAGCAGTTTTGAACAGGGTTGGAACTATGGCTACACCTTC.

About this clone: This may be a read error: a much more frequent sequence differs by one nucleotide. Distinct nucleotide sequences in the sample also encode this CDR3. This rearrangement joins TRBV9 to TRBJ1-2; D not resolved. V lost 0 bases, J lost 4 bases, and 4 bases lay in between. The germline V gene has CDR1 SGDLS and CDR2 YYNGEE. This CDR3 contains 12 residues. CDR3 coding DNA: TGTGCCAGCAGCGTAGCCGGCTATGGCTACACCTTC. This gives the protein CASSVAGYGYTF.

CDR3 sequence reads: CATSRGYPTGGNQPQHF. The CDR3 DNA sequence: TGTGCCACCAGCAGAGGTTACCCTACAGGGGGCAATCAGCCCCAGCATTTT. The J gene is TRBJ1-5, the V gene TRBV15; TRBD1 matches at 7 bases. The V and J ends lost 1 base and 2 bases, in that order; junction bases with no gene match: 8. Germline lookup yields CDR1 LNHNV and CDR2 YYDKDF (reference sequence). The CDR3 runs 17 residues.

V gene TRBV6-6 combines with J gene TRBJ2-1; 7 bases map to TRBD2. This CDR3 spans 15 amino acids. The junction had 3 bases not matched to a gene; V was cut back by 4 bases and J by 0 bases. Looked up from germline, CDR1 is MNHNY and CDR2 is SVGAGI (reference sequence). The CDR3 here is CASSFIAGSYNEQFF. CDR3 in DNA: TGTGCCAGCAGTTTTATAGCGGGCTCCTACAATGAGCAGTTCTTC.

The CDR3 is CAISDKRGVGETQYF. In nucleotides, the CDR3 is TGTGCCATCAGTGATAAGCGGGGGGTTGGAGAGACCCAGTACTTC. The V and J genes are TRBV10-3 and TRBJ2-5, with 9 positions matching TRBD2. V shed 3 bases and J 4 bases; nucleotides not matched to a gene: 6. This CDR3 has 15 amino acids. The germline CDR1 and CDR2 sequences are ENHRY and SYGVKD.

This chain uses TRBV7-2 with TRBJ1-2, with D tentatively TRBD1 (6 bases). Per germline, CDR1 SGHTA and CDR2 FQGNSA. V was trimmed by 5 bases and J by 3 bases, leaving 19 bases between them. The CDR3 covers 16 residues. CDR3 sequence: CASSPRLLGADYGYTF. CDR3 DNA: TGTGCCAGCAGCCCTCGCCTTCTGGGGGCAGACTATGGCTACACCTTC.

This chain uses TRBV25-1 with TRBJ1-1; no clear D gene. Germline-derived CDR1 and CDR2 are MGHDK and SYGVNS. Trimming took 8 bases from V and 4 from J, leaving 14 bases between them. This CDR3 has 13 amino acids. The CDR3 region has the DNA TGTGCCAGCCGGGCCCCGGCCGGCACTGAAGCTTTCTTT. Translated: CASRAPAGTEAFF.